The 21 T cell receptor beta chains below all came from one sample that was sequenced in a study of blood T cell repertoires in COVID-19. TCRdb's copy holds only in-frame clones and misses some; the assay was immunoSEQ multiplex PCR. This table holds a few hundred thousand clones, more than 65% found once. Sequencing was performed on peripheral blood. The source is a woman aged 18-29 years with acute or convalescent COVID-19.

The chain couples TRBV5-4 to TRBJ1-1; no clear D. The length of the CDR3 is 15 residues. V was pared by 4 bases and J by 1 base, with 14 bases between. Germline loops: CDR1 SGHNT, CDR2 YYREEE (reference sequence). The CDR3 DNA reads as TGTGCCAGCAGCCCGCGGCCCGAGCAGAACACTGAAGCTTTCTTT. It yields the protein CASSPRPEQNTEAFF.

V is TRBV7-8 and J is TRBJ1-6, with D perhaps TRBD1 (6 bases). Per germline, CDR1 SGHVS and CDR2 FQNEAQ. The CDR3 totals 16 residues. Trimming shortened V by 3 bases and J by 4 bases, and 13 bases separated the two germline ends. CDR3 in amino acids: CASSLLAGEYNSPLHF. DNA of the CDR3: TGTGCCAGCAGCTTGTTGGCAGGGGAATATAATTCACCCCTCCACTTT.

The chain carries TRBV29-1 and TRBJ2-7; 9 bases agree with TRBD2. V was clipped by 2 bases and J by 3 bases; unmatched bases: 8. In germline, CDR1 is SQVTM, CDR2 ANQGSEA. This CDR3 comprises 15 residues. CDR3 nucleotides: TGCAGCGTTGAAAGGCTAGCGGGGAGCATCTACGAGCAGTACTTC. It encodes CSVERLAGSIYEQYF.

This clone has a handful of counts. The chain recombines TRBV30 with TRBJ1-2, with D unclear. The CDR3 runs to 12 residues. Germline V gene data show CDR1 as GTSNPN and CDR2 as SVGIG (reference sequence). V lost 5 bases to trimming and J lost 4 bases, with 11 bases between them. The CDR3 DNA reads as TGTGCCTGGGCGGGAAACACCTATGGCTACACCTTC. This translates into CAWAGNTYGYTF.

This chain connects TRBV27 to TRBJ2-3; D is undetermined. V was cut by 1 base and J by 2 bases, with 7 bases left in between. The CDR3 has 14 residues. Germline CDR1 MNHEY, CDR2 SMNVEV (reference sequence). The CDR3 loop reads CASSLFFPTDTQYF. The DNA for the CDR3 is TGTGCCAGCAGTTTATTCTTCCCCACAGATACGCAGTATTTT.

The chain couples TRBV3-1 (or the pseudogene TRBV3-2) to TRBJ1-1; unclear D gene. Germline V gives CDR1 LGHDT, CDR2 YNNKEL (reference sequence). The V and J ends lost 2 bases and 0 bases respectively, with 7 bases between them. CDR3 size: 14 residues. In DNA form, the CDR3 reads TGTGCCAGCAGCCAAAGAGCGGTGAACACTGAAGCTTTCTTT. Residues: CASSQRAVNTEAFF.

V and J are TRBV6-5 and TRBJ2-3; TRBD2 is a possible D gene (5 bases). The V end lost 7 bases, the J end lost 4 bases, and 6 bases lay between the germline ends. The CDR3 is 11 amino acids. The germline gives CDR1 MNHEY, CDR2 SVGAGI. The CDR3: CASNGADTQYF. CDR3 DNA: TGTGCCAGCAACGGGGCAGATACGCAGTATTTT.

This chain links TRBV10-3 with TRBJ1-5; 7 bases agree with TRBD1. Losses at the gene ends were 10 bases for V and 12 bases for J; bases not matched to a gene: 15. The CDR3 contains 13 residues. Germline V CDR1 and CDR2: ENHRY, SYGVKD. The CDR3 region is CATEQGSRGDQHF. The CDR3 nucleotides read TGTGCCACCGAACAGGGGTCCCGTGGTGACCAGCATTTT.

This clone appeared a single time. The chain is built from TRBV27 and TRBJ2-3; D unclear. V was pared by 3 bases and J by 5 bases, with 6 bases between. This CDR3 has 12 amino acids. CDR1 and CDR2 (germline): MNHEY, SMNVEV (reference sequence). The CDR3 reads CASSFLGDTQYF. CDR3 nucleotides: TGTGCCAGCAGTTTCCTAGGAGATACGCAGTATTTT.

V is TRBV19 and J is TRBJ1-4; 9 positions match TRBD1. The CDR3 is 15 residues long. CDR1 is LNHDA, CDR2 SQIVND, per germline (reference sequence). V lost 4 bases to trimming and J lost 5 bases; unmatched junction nucleotides: 5. CDR3 sequence (DNA): TGTGCCAGTAGTACGAGAGACAGGGGGAATGAAAAACTGTTTTTT. Its protein product is CASSTRDRGNEKLFF.

The rearrangement links TRBV4-1 to TRBJ2-3; D gene ambiguous. Germline CDR1 reads MGHRA; CDR2 reads YSYEKL. The ends were cut back, 1 base at V and 0 bases at J, with 8 bases in the middle. The CDR3 sequence is 15 residues long. CDR3 residues: CASSQVSSSTDTQYF. The CDR3, as DNA: TGCGCCAGCAGCCAAGTGTCTAGTAGCACAGATACGCAGTATTTT.

The chain combines TRBV18 with TRBJ2-5; the D gene is possibly TRBD1 (5 bases). V lost 5 bases and J 0 bases, leaving 10 bases between the germline ends. The germline CDR1 and CDR2 sequences are KGHSH and LQKENI. CDR3 length: 14 residues. The CDR3, as DNA: TGTGCCAGCTCATACGGACAAAACCAAGAGACCCAGTACTTC. Its protein product is CASSYGQNQETQYF.

This chain connects TRBV18 to TRBJ2-1, with TRBD2 identical over 13 bases. This CDR3 is 14 amino acids long. CDR1 is KGHSH and CDR2 is LQKENI in the germline V gene. V gave up 8 bases and J gave up 8 bases; unmatched junction bases: 6. CDR3 nucleotides: TGTGCCAGCGACGGACTAGCGGGAGCTGATGAGCAGTTCTTC. This encodes CASDGLAGADEQFF.

The V call is TRBV6-5, the J call TRBJ2-1; 7 positions agree with TRBD1. V shed 4 bases and J 9 bases; nucleotides not matched to a gene: 12. The CDR3 spans 15 residues. In germline, CDR1 is MNHEY, CDR2 SVGAGI. CDR3 DNA sequence: TGTGCCAGCAGTTTAGACAGGGCTCCCTCTCTTGAGCAGTTCTTC. Protein product: CASSLDRAPSLEQFF.

This chain uses TRBV4-3 with TRBJ2-1; 7 nucleotides align to TRBD2. V gave up 3 bases and J gave up 9 bases; unmatched junction bases: 17. The CDR3 contains 17 residues. Germline-derived CDR1 and CDR2 are LGHNA and YSLEER. CDR3 amino acids: CASSHDTPGGRGGEQFF. The CDR3 coding sequence is TGCGCCAGCAGCCACGACACACCTGGCGGGAGAGGCGGTGAGCAGTTCTTC.

The chain joins TRBV2 to TRBJ2-3, with 7 nucleotides matching TRBD1. Trimming removed 6 bases from V and 2 bases from J; junction bases left unmatched: 5. The germline V gene has CDR1 SNHLY and CDR2 FYNNEI. This CDR3 has 14 amino acids. CDR3 sequence reads: CASRTGQITDTQYF. The CDR3 bases are TGTGCCAGCAGGACGGGACAGATCACAGATACGCAGTATTTT.

The chain has TRBV6-5 and TRBJ2-3; 7 positions agree with TRBD1. From germline, CDR1 is MNHEY and CDR2 SVGAGI. This CDR3 comprises 15 residues. After removal of 2 bases from V and 6 bases from J, the junction contained 8 bases not matched to a gene. CDR3 loop: CASSYDRARVDTQYF. The CDR3 DNA reads as TGTGCCAGCAGTTACGACAGGGCCAGGGTCGATACGCAGTATTTT.

The V gene is TRBV7-2, the J gene TRBJ1-2; possible D gene TRBD1, 5 bases. CDR3 length: 16 amino acids. V dropped 0 bases and J dropped 1 base, with 12 bases sitting between them. CDR1 is SGHTA, CDR2 FQGNSA, per germline. CDR3 sequence reads: CASSLARSGLNYGYTF. The DNA of the CDR3 is TGTGCCAGCAGCTTAGCTCGTTCAGGGCTTAACTATGGCTACACCTTC.

V usage is TRBV7-9 and J usage is TRBJ2-1, with 7 bases aligning to TRBD2. The CDR3 has 15 residues. Per germline, CDR1 SEHNR and CDR2 FQNEAQ (reference sequence). Losses at the gene ends were 5 bases for V and 5 bases for J; bases not matched to a gene: 9. CDR3: CASSPRRLADNEQFF. CDR3 sequence (DNA): TGTGCCAGCAGCCCTCGTCGGCTAGCGGACAATGAGCAGTTCTTC.

The J gene is TRBJ2-1, the V gene TRBV30; tentatively, D is TRBD1 (6 bases). V was clipped by 7 bases and J by 0 bases, with 13 bases between them. CDR1 is GTSNPN and CDR2 is SVGIG in the germline V gene (reference sequence). CDR3 size: 14 residues. The CDR3 sequence is CAYHRASSYNEQFF. The CDR3 DNA reads TGTGCCTACCACAGGGCTAGCTCCTACAATGAGCAGTTCTTC.

The CDR3 DNA is TGTGCCAGCCGGGGAGGGGATCAGCCCCAGCATTTT. Protein sequence: CASRGGDQPQHF. The chain recombines TRBV12-3 or TRBV12-4 with TRBJ1-5, with D tentatively TRBD1 (5 bases). The CDR3 spans 12 residues. V lost 8 bases, J lost 5 bases, and 10 bases lay in between.